This T cell receptor beta chain was found in a study of regulatory T cells in long-lasting Graves disease. Overall study results and limits: Thyroid tissue was not sampled; only peripheral blood was. Persistent disease samples used TRBV28, TRBJ1-2 and TRBJ2-5 preferentially.

Time point defined: newly diagnosed GD, antithyroid drugs for less than 3 months. The TCR library was made from RNA that had been extracted from PBMCs in TRIzol. A peripheral blood sample, roughly 8.8 milliliters in volume, was drawn into EDTA tubes. The V and J ends lost 5 bases and 4 bases respectively, with 14 bases between them. The germline V gene has CDR1 DFQATT and CDR2 SNEGSKA (reference sequence). The CDR3 runs to 13 residues. With iRepertoire HTBI primers and Arm-PCR of CDR3 regions, TCR beta libraries were built. MiXCR, run by TCRdb on the multiplex PCR reads, gives a single entry per CDR3 protein. The sample records 530,000 or so distinct CDR3 sequences, 15% to 20% being singletons. In its sample, this clonotype was seen many times. As yet, its antigen is unknown. The same specimen was also included in a second study, on T cells in Graves' hyperthyroidism and ophthalmopathy. That study reports: Clinical symptoms, serum thyroxine, TRAb, thyroid ultrasound and orbital computed tomography established diagnosis.

The rearrangement links TRBV20-1 to TRBJ2-5; D unresolved. The sample was peripheral blood mononuclear cells (PBMCs), taken at new diagnosis, from a patient treated with antithyroid drugs. The TCR comes from a young man with Graves disease. For the CDR3, the DNA is TGCAGTGCTGACCTGGGCACGCGAGAGACCCAGTACTTC. Its protein product is CSADLGTRETQYF.